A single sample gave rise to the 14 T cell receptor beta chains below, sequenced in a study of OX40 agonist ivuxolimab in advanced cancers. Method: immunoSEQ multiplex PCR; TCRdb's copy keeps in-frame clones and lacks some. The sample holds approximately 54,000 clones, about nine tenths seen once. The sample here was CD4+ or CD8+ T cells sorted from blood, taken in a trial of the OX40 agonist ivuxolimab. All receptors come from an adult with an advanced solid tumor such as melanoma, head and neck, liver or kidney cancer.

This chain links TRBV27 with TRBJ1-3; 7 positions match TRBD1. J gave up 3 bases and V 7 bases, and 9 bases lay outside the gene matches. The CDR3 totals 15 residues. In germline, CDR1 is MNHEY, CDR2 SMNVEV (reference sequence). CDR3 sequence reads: CASTNRQGFGNTIYF. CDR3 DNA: TGTGCCAGCACGAACCGACAGGGTTTTGGAAACACCATATATTTT.

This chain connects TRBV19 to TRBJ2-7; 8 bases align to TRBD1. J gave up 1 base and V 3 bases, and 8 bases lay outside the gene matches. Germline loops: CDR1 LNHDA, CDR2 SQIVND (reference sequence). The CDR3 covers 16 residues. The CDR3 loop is CASSIGQGRRSYEQYF. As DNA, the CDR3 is TGTGCCAGTAGTATCGGACAGGGACGGAGGTCCTACGAGCAGTACTTC.

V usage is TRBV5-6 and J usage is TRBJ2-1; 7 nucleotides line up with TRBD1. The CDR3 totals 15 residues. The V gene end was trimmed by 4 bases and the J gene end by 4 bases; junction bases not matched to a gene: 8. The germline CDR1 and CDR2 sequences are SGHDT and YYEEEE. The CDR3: CASSIRGRIYNEQFF. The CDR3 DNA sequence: TGTGCCAGCAGCATAAGGGGGCGTATTTACAATGAGCAGTTCTTC.

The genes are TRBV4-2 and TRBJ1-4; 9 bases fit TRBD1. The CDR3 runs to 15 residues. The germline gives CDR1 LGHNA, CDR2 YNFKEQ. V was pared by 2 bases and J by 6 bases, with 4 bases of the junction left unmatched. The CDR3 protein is CASSQPGQGDEKLFF. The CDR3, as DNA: TGTGCCAGCAGCCAACCGGGACAGGGAGATGAAAAACTGTTTTTT.

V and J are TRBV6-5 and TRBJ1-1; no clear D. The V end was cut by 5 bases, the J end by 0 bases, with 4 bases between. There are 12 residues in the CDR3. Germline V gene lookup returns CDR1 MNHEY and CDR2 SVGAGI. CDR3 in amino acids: CASSTMNTEAFF. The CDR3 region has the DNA TGTGCCAGCAGTACTATGAACACTGAAGCTTTCTTT.

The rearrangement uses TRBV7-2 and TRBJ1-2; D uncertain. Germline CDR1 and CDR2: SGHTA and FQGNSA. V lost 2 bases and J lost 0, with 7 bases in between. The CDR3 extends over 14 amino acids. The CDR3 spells CASSLSSANYGYTF. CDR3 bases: TGTGCCAGCAGCTTATCCTCAGCTAACTATGGCTACACCTTC. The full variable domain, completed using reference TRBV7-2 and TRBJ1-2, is GAGVSQSPSNKVTEKGKDVELRCDPISGHTALYWYRQSLGQGLEFLIYFQGNSAPDKSGLPSDRFSAERTGGSVSTLTIQRTQQEDSAVYLCASSLSSANYGYTFGSGTRLTVV.

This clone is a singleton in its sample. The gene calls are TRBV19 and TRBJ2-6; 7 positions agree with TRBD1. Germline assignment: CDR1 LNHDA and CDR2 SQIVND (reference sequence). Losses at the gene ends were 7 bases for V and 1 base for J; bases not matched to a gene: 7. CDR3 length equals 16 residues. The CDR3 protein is CASKRDSLSGANVLTF. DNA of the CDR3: TGTGCCAGTAAACGGGACAGCCTATCTGGGGCCAACGTCCTGACTTTC. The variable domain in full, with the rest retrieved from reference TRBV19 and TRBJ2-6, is DGGITQSPKYLFRKEGQNVTLSCEQNLNHDAMYWYRQDPGQGLRLIYYSQIVNDFQKGDIAEGYSVSREKKESFPLTVTSAQKNPTAFYLCASKRDSLSGANVLTFGAGSRLTVL.

CDR3: CATRTGNYGYTF. In DNA form, the CDR3 reads TGCGCCACGCGGACAGGAAACTATGGCTACACCTTC. The chain recombines TRBV5-1 with TRBJ1-2; 7 bases match TRBD1. The CDR3 is 12 amino acids. Germline trimming cut 9 bases from V and 2 bases from J; bases unmatched to any gene: 4. Germline V CDR1 and CDR2: SGHRS, YFSETQ.

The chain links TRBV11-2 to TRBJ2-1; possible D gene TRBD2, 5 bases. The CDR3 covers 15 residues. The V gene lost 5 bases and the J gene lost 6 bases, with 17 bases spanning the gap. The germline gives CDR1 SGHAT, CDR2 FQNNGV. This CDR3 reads CASSQWSLAANEQFF. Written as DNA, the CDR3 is TGTGCCAGCAGCCAATGGAGTCTAGCAGCCAATGAGCAGTTCTTC.

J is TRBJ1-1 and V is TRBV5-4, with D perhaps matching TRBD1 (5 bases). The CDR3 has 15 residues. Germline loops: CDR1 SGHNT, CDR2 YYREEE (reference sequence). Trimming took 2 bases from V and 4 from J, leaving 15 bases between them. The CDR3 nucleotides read TGTGCCAGCAGCTTTTTCCGAATGGGGGGCACTGAAGCTTTCTTT. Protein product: CASSFFRMGGTEAFF.

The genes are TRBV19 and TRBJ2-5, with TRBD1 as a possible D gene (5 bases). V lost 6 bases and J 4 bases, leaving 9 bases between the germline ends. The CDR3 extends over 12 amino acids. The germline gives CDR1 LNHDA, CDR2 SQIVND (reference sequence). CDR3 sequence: CASSRVRETQYF. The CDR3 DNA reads TGTGCCAGTAGCAGGGTGAGAGAGACCCAGTACTTC.

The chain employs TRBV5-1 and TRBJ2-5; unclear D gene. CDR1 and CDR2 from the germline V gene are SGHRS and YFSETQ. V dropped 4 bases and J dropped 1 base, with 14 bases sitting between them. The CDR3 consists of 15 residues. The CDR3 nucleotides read TGCGCCAGCAGCCCTGTCGCAGGCGCCCAAGAGACCCAGTACTTC. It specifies CASSPVAGAQETQYF.

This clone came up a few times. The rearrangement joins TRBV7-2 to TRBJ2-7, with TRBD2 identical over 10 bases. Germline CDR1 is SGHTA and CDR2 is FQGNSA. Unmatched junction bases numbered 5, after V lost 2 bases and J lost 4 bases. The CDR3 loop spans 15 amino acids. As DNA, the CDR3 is TGTGCCAGCAGCTTAACTAGCGGGAAGTTGTACGAGCAGTACTTC. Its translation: CASSLTSGKLYEQYF.

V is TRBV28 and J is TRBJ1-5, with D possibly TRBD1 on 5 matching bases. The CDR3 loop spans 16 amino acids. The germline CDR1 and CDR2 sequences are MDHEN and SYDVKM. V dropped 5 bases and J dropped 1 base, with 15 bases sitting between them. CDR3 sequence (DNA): TGTGCCAGCAGTCTGGACACCATTCTCAGCAATCAGCCCCAGCATTTT. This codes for CASSLDTILSNQPQHF.